These T cell receptor beta chains were read from a single sample in a study of T-cell reconstitution after alpha-beta-depleted transplantation in children. MiXCR, applied by TCRdb to the PCR reads, yields one record per CDR3 protein. In the table there are a few hundred thousand distinct CDR3 sequences, around 25% of which are singletons. Sequencing was performed on PBMCs, mostly from graft donor cells, taken 360 days after TCRalphabeta/CD19-depleted stem cell transplant. These receptors were collected from a female patient between 2 and 15 years old who had a stem cell transplant for congenital amegakaryocytic thrombocytopenia, so the T cells may come from the graft donor. CDR3s include the opening cysteine and the closing phenylalanine or tryptophan. D genes are given only for firm matches. Clone size is shown for a subset of rows, as once, few, many or a class of expanded clone.

>TRBV7-2|.|TRBJ2-6|.
TGTGCCAGCAGCGTCCACAGGGCCTCTGGGGCCAACGTCCTGACTTTC
CASSVHRASGANVLTF
>TRBV9|many|TRBJ2-3|.
TGTGCCAGCAGCCTTGGGGGGACTTTCACAGATACGCAGTATTTT
CASSLGGTFTDTQYF
>TRBV7-9|many|TRBJ2-5|.
TGTGCCAGCAGCTCCATCACGAGGGGCCAAGAGACCCAGTACTTC
CASSSITRGQETQYF
>TRBV20-1|.|TRBJ2-1|.
TGCAGTGCTAGAGCCCTGACACATTTCTACAATGAGCAGTTCTTC
CSARALTHFYNEQFF
>TRBV19|few|TRBJ1-5|.
TGTGCCAGTAGTATATCCCTAACCCGACGGGTCCTCAATCAGCCCCAGCATTTT
CASSISLTRRVLNQPQHF
>TRBV6-2/TRBV6-3|many|TRBJ2-1|.
TGTGCCAGCATCCCGACTCCCTTTCGGGCTTACAATGAGCAGTTCTTC
CASIPTPFRAYNEQFF
>TRBV29-1|few|TRBJ2-3|.
TGCAGCGTTGAAGGGTCAGCTAGCACAGATACGCAGTATTTT
CSVEGSASTDTQYF
>TRBV10-3|.|TRBJ2-7|TRBD2
TGTGCCATCAGTCAGGGACTAGCGGGAGTCATTTCCTACGAGCAGTACTTC
CAISQGLAGVISYEQYF
>TRBV19|.|TRBJ2-7|.
TGTGCCAGCTCAGCGGGTTGGTCCTACGAGCAGTACTTC
CASSAGWSYEQYF
>TRBV20-1|.|TRBJ2-5|.
TGCAGTTCGGGACCGAACTTCCAAGAGACCCAGTACTTC
CSSGPNFQETQYF
>TRBV9|few|TRBJ2-1|.
TGTGCCAGCAGCAAGATTGGGTACAATGAGCAGTTCTTC
CASSKIGYNEQFF
>TRBV12-3/TRBV12-4|few|TRBJ2-3|.
TGTGCCAGCAGTCCTTATGGGTTTTCCACAGATACGCAGTATTTT
CASSPYGFSTDTQYF
>TRBV9|.|TRBJ2-1|TRBD2
TGTGCCAGCAGCCCACATCACCCGGGACTAGCTAGGGAGCAGTTCTTC
CASSPHHPGLAREQFF
>TRBV7-2|.|TRBJ2-3|TRBD2
TGTGCCAGCAGCTTAGGACTAGCGGGGAACACAGATACGCAGTATTTT
CASSLGLAGNTDTQYF
>TRBV20-1|.|TRBJ2-7|TRBD2
TGCAGTGCTAGAGAAAGGGTTAGCGGGGCCCTGGACGAGCAGTACTTC
CSARERVSGALDEQYF
>TRBV20-1|few|TRBJ2-7|.
TGCAGTGCTAGAGATCTCGCAGGGGTCTACGAGCAGTACTTC
CSARDLAGVYEQYF
>TRBV27|many|TRBJ2-7|.
TGTGCCAGCAGTTTACAGGGTTCCTACGAGCAGTACTTC
CASSLQGSYEQYF
>TRBV20-1|few|TRBJ2-7|.
TGCAGTGCCCTCAGGCCCCCTGACTACGAGCAGTACTTC
CSALRPPDYEQYF
>TRBV15|.|TRBJ2-1|.
TGTGCCACCAGCAGAGATTACAATAACAATGAGCAGTTCTTC
CATSRDYNNNEQFF
>TRBV5-1|few|TRBJ2-1|TRBD2
TGCGCCAGCAGCCTGATAGCGGGAAGTGAGCAGTTCTTC
CASSLIAGSEQFF
>TRBV28|.|TRBJ1-3|.
.
CASSYGVGSGNTMYF
>TRBV7-8|.|TRBJ2-7|TRBD2
TGTGCCAGCAGCTTAAGGCGGCTAGCGGAAATGAGCTCCTACGAGCAGTACTTC
CASSLRRLAEMSSYEQYF
>TRBV4-1|.|TRBJ2-3|TRBD2
TGCGCCAGCAGCCAAATACTCCAAGCGGGAGCAAGCACAGATACGCAGTATTTT
CASSQILQAGASTDTQYF
>TRBV2|.|TRBJ1-2|.
TGTGCCAGCAGGGGGGATGGCTATGGCTACACCTTC
CASRGDGYGYTF
>TRBV27|few|TRBJ1-2|.
TGTGCCAGCAGTTTATCGTACTCTAACTATGGCTACACCTTC
CASSLSYSNYGYTF
>TRBV7-8|few|TRBJ2-7|TRBD2
TGTGCCAGCAGCTTAGGCGGACTAGCGGGACTCTACGAGCAGTACTTC
CASSLGGLAGLYEQYF
>TRBV5-1|many|TRBJ1-2|.
TGCGCCAGCAGCTTAGGTTGGATTGAAATTGACTATGGCTACACCTTC
CASSLGWIEIDYGYTF
>TRBV7-8|few|TRBJ1-1|TRBD1
TGTGCCAGCAGCTGGGACAGGGTCACTGAAGCTTTCTTT
CASSWDRVTEAFF
>TRBV12-3/TRBV12-4|many|TRBJ2-3|.
TGTGCCAGCAGTTTTGGCAGGATAGATACGCAGTATTTT
CASSFGRIDTQYF